This T cell receptor (beta chain) was sequenced during a study of cytomegalovirus exposure and HLA in healthy donors. PCR primers comprised 60 Vbeta and 13 Jbeta primers. The repertoire was sequenced with immunoSEQ multiplex PCR; TCRdb's copy has only in-frame clones and lacks some. The data hold about 120,000 clones, with 75% to 90% observed a single time. Note on this clone: What it binds is not known.

Looked up from germline, CDR1 is SGHVS and CDR2 is FQNEAQ. The CDR3 runs 15 residues. The V and J ends lost 5 bases and 1 base, in that order; junction bases with no gene match: 3. Study-level points and caveats: A prior analysis recorded that most TCR beta V segments were productive about 87% or about 30% of the time.

This TCR came from a young man in good health and CMV-seronegative. This rearrangement joins TRBV7-8 to TRBJ2-3, with 10 positions matching TRBD2. Sequenced material: PBMCs. The CDR3 nucleotides are TGTGCCAGCAGCCGCGGGACTAGCGGCACAGATACGCAGTATTTT. Amino acid sequence: CASSRGTSGTDTQYF.